This T cell receptor beta chain emerged from a study of identical twins. Study-level findings and limits: The models gave estimates that fell short of the out-of-frame TCR alpha sharing seen in monozygotic twins. For out-of-frame beta sequences, excess twin sharing was weaker.

cDNA molecules carried unique molecular identifiers, and template switching added a universal primer site. TCRdb independently ran MiXCR on the 5' RACE reads; one entry per CDR3 protein. This table holds a few hundred thousand distinct CDR3 sequences, 9% to 10% found once. Ten or more counts support this clonotype. Its target is not known. The CDR3 has 15 amino acids. Trimming removed 1 base from V and 5 bases from J; junction bases left unmatched: 2. Germline loops: CDR1 SGHVS, CDR2 FQNEAQ. The same sample was also used in a study of yellow fever vaccine responses in identical twins. As that study records: Reportedly, the T cell response mounted by twins to vaccine seemed partly convergent, partly personalized.

The clonotype was recovered from a woman aged 18-30 years in good health. This chain joins TRBV7-8 and TRBJ2-1; 10 positions match TRBD1. Sequencing used PBMCs. CDR3 sequence (DNA): TGTGCCAGCAGCTTAGAGGGGACAGGGGACAATGAGCAGTTCTTC. Its protein is CASSLEGTGDNEQFF.